The clone carrying this T cell receptor (beta chain) was seen more than once but under ten times. As yet, its antigen is unknown. These data belong to a study of identical twins. Each CDR3 protein gets one entry after TCRdb re-called the 5' RACE reads with MiXCR. In the table there are around 530,000 distinct CDR3 sequences, 15% of which are singletons. In germline, CDR1 is MGHRA, CDR2 YSYEKL. The V segment lost 4 bases and the J segment 5 bases; nucleotides outside the gene matches: 4. CDR3 size: 13 residues. Study-wide results and limits: With abundant cord blood beta clonotypes, insertions were fewer; memory repertoires showed no such pattern.

Everyone who gave samples was a healthy Caucasian. These data were also filed under a second study, of yellow fever vaccine responses in identical twins.

The rearrangement joins TRBV4-1 to TRBJ2-5, with TRBD1 matching 7 bases. Sequenced sample: CD4+ T cells sorted from blood. The receptor's source is a woman aged 18-30 years in good health. The CDR3 DNA reads as TGCGCCAGCAGCCGGGACAGTTGGGAGACCCAGTACTTC. This gives the protein CASSRDSWETQYF.